One and the same sample provided the 26 T cell receptor beta chains below, sequenced in a study of T cells in Graves' hyperthyroidism and ophthalmopathy. The investigators amplified TCR beta CDR3 regions from RNA transcripts. The TCR CDR3 was amplified in a first-round RT-PCR using the HTBI primer set. Using its own MiXCR run on the multiplex PCR reads, TCRdb lists one record per CDR3 protein. The sample has some 770,000 distinct CDR3 sequences; about a sixth are singletons. Sequenced sample: blood. The origin of the receptors is a man between 18 and 29 years old with Graves' hyperthyroidism.

The rearrangement joins TRBV6-2 or TRBV6-3 to TRBJ2-3; possibly TRBD1 for D (5 bases). Germline CDR1 is MNHEY and CDR2 is SVGEGT. The CDR3 extends over 14 amino acids. V was pared by 7 bases and J by 2 bases, with 13 bases between. CDR3 sequence (DNA): TGTGCCAGCAAGGACGCAGGGTCCACAGATACGCAGTATTTT. As protein: CASKDAGSTDTQYF.

This clonotype has just a few counts. CDR3 loop: CASSVEASRLDNEQFF. The CDR3 bases are TGTGCCAGCAGCGTAGAGGCTAGCCGCCTCGACAATGAGCAGTTCTTC. This rearrangement joins TRBV9 to TRBJ2-1, with D possibly TRBD2 on 5 matching bases. In germline, CDR1 is SGDLS, CDR2 YYNGEE. Trimming left V 0 bases short and J 5 bases short, with 15 bases between. The CDR3 consists of 16 residues.

The chain employs TRBV4-1 and TRBJ1-2; D unclear. Germline lookup yields CDR1 MGHRA and CDR2 YSYEKL. There are 13 residues in the CDR3. The V end was cut by 4 bases, the J end by 4 bases, with 10 bases between. The CDR3 DNA sequence: TGCGCCAGCAGCCCTCAGGAGGCCTATGGCTACACCTTC. Its protein product is CASSPQEAYGYTF.

Of note for this clonotype: Sequence at one end of the junction differs from germline and may be a read error. V gene TRBV9 combines with J gene TRBJ2-3; TRBD2 is a possible D gene (5 bases). This CDR3 has 15 residues. CDR1 SGDLS and CDR2 YYNGEE come from the germline V gene. The CDR3 sequence: CASKGGLKSIDTQYF. As DNA, the CDR3 is TGTGCCAGCAAAGGAGGCCTAAAGAGCATAGATACGCAGTATTTT.

This clonotype was seen more than once but under ten times. The chain couples TRBV30 to TRBJ1-1, with no clear D. Germline values: CDR1 GTSNPN, CDR2 SVGIG (reference sequence). Trimming shortened V by 5 bases and J by 5 bases, and 27 bases separated the two germline ends. The length of the CDR3 is 17 residues. The CDR3 spells CAWARNRNLSPVTEAFF. Written as DNA, the CDR3 is TGTGCCTGGGCAAGGAACAGAAACCTCTCACCGGTGACTGAAGCTTTCTTT.

This clonotype was counted at least ten times. This chain joins TRBV28 and TRBJ2-4; 9 bases line up with TRBD1. CDR3 length: 16 residues. CDR1 and CDR2 from the germline V gene are MDHEN and SYDVKM. The ends lost 5 bases at V and 2 bases at J; junction bases unmatched: 7. For the CDR3, the DNA is TGTGCCAGCAGTCTAGGGACAGGGTTGTCCAAAAACATTCAGTACTTC. Amino acids: CASSLGTGLSKNIQYF.

This clonotype turned up a few times. The chain combines TRBV2 with TRBJ2-2, with D possibly being TRBD1 (6 bases). The CDR3 spans 16 residues. The germline CDR1 and CDR2 sequences are SNHLY and FYNNEI. V lost 4 bases, J lost 1 base, and 13 bases lay in between. The CDR3 is CASSGLGTRNTGELFF. CDR3 sequence (DNA): TGTGCCAGCAGTGGACTCGGGACAAGGAACACCGGGGAGCTGTTTTTT. Drawing the rest from reference TRBV2 and TRBJ2-2, the complete variable domain is EPEVTQTPSHQVTQMGQEVILRCVPISNHLYFYWYRQILGQKVEFLVSFYNNEISEKSEIFDDQFSVERPDGSNFTLKIRSTKLEDSAMYFCASSGLGTRNTGELFFGEGSRLTVL.

This clonotype was found many times. The CDR3 spells CSVATGFSYEQYF. The CDR3 region has the DNA TGCAGCGTTGCTACAGGGTTCTCCTACGAGCAGTACTTC. The chain recombines TRBV29-1 with TRBJ2-7, with D possibly TRBD1 on 6 matching bases. The CDR3 totals 13 residues. Trimming left V 4 bases short and J 0 bases short, with 10 bases between. Germline loops: CDR1 SQVTM, CDR2 ANQGSEA.

CDR3 DNA: TGTGCCAGCAGCTTCATTCCCACAGATACGCAGTATTTT. Residues: CASSFIPTDTQYF. The V call is TRBV11-2, the J call TRBJ2-3, with D hard to call. Germline V gene sequence: CDR1 SGHAT, CDR2 FQNNGV. This CDR3 is 13 amino acids long. The germline V and J ends were trimmed by 3 bases and 2 bases, with 6 bases remaining between them. Based on the CDR3 plus reference TRBV11-2 and TRBJ2-3, the full variable domain is EAGVAQSPRYKIIEKRQSVAFWCNPISGHATLYWYQQILGQGPKLLIQFQNNGVVDDSQLPKDRFSAERLKGVDSTLKIQPAKLEDSAVYLCASSFIPTDTQYFGPGTRLTVL.

The table lists this clonotype with many counts. The V and J genes are TRBV29-1 and TRBJ1-1; D is unclear. The V gene lost 4 bases and the J gene lost 3 bases, with 9 bases spanning the gap. Looked up from germline, CDR1 is SQVTM and CDR2 is ANQGSEA. The length of the CDR3 is 12 residues. CDR3 protein: CSVVHRDTEAFF. The CDR3 bases are TGCAGCGTTGTTCATAGGGACACTGAAGCTTTCTTT.

This clonotype occurred a few times. V gene TRBV13 combines with J gene TRBJ2-1; D is undetermined. The J call could be wrong; TRBJ2-7 is a better fit for the DNA end. Germline CDR1 PRHDT, CDR2 FYEKMQ (reference sequence). The CDR3 has 16 residues. The CDR3: CASSSTPRSSYEVQYF. CDR3 coding DNA: TGTGCCAGCAGCTCGACCCCCCGGAGCTCCTACGAAGTGCAGTACTTC.

This clonotype showed up many times. V and J are TRBV7-3 and TRBJ2-1; 7 nucleotides line up with TRBD2. The CDR3 length is 14 residues. V shed 8 bases, J shed 7 bases, and the junction held 11 bases outside the gene matches. The V gene's germline CDR1 is SGHTA and CDR2 FQGTGA. The CDR3 DNA sequence: TGTGCCAGCGGATGGGGGGGAGCGCAAAATGAGCAGTTCTTC. Residues: CASGWGGAQNEQFF.

This chain links TRBV14 with TRBJ2-7, with D tentatively TRBD1 or TRBD2 (5 bases each). The CDR3 has 15 amino acids. Germline-derived CDR1 and CDR2 are SGHDN and FVKESK. Trimming pared 0 bases from V and 5 bases from J, leaving 14 bases between. CDR3 in amino acids: CASSQDRDLGNEQYF. The CDR3 DNA is TGTGCCAGCAGCCAAGATAGGGACCTAGGTAACGAGCAGTACTTC.

The chain joins TRBV20-1 to TRBJ1-5; 7 bases fit TRBD1. The CDR3 covers 16 residues. Germline V gene sequence: CDR1 DFQATT, CDR2 SNEGSKA (reference sequence). Trimming took 0 bases from V and 4 from J; bases not matched to a gene: 9. Here the CDR3 reads CSARDQAGGDNQPQHF. In DNA, the CDR3 is TGCAGTGCTAGAGATCAGGCAGGGGGGGATAATCAGCCCCAGCATTTT.

This clonotype has a count of ten or more. The V call is TRBV5-6, the J call TRBJ2-7, with 7 bases identical to TRBD1. Losses at the gene ends were 0 bases for V and 0 bases for J; bases not matched to a gene: 6. Germline loops: CDR1 SGHDT, CDR2 YYEEEE. The CDR3 has 16 residues. CDR3 DNA sequence: TGTGCCAGCAGCTTGGAATCGGGACAGTCCTCCTACGAGCAGTACTTC. Residues: CASSLESGQSSYEQYF.

The chain has TRBV12-3 or TRBV12-4 and TRBJ2-5; D perhaps matches TRBD1 (5 bases). Deletions cut 5 bases from V and 7 bases from J, with 14 bases between. The CDR3 length is 13 residues. The CDR3 nucleotides read TGTGCCAGCAGTCAAGGACACACCGGGACCCAGTACTTC. It codes for CASSQGHTGTQYF.

This clonotype was found a few times. The rearrangement uses TRBV4-1 and TRBJ2-7; TRBD2 matches 8 bases. Germline lookup yields CDR1 MGHRA and CDR2 YSYEKL. After removal of 0 bases from V and 3 bases from J, the junction contained 4 bases not matched to a gene. The CDR3 runs to 15 residues. The CDR3 DNA reads TGCGCCAGCAGCCAAGAACCGGGAGGGCTCTACGAGCAGTACTTC. Translated, it gives CASSQEPGGLYEQYF.

J is TRBJ2-3 and V is TRBV4-1; 9 bases fit TRBD1. V dropped 4 bases and J dropped 6; count of bases not matched to a gene: 2. The CDR3 has 13 residues. Germline values: CDR1 MGHRA, CDR2 YSYEKL. The CDR3 spells CASSRGTGDTQYF. In nucleotides, the CDR3 is TGCGCCAGCAGCCGAGGGACAGGGGATACGCAGTATTTT.

The rearrangement uses TRBV6-2 or TRBV6-3 and TRBJ1-4; 10 nucleotides align to TRBD1. This CDR3 region has 15 residues. The V gene's germline CDR1 is MNHEY and CDR2 SVGEGT. V dropped 8 bases and J dropped 0; count of bases not matched to a gene: 3. CDR3 amino acids: CASPGQGATNEKLFF. DNA of the CDR3: TGTGCCAGCCCTGGACAGGGGGCAACTAATGAAAAACTGTTTTTT.

The chain couples TRBV4-1 to TRBJ1-2; D unresolved. V lost 5 bases and J 3 bases, leaving 16 bases between the germline ends. Germline V lookup: CDR1 MGHRA, CDR2 YSYEKL. The CDR3 sequence is 15 residues long. The CDR3 is CASSGQVAGYYGYTF. Written as DNA, the CDR3 is TGCGCCAGCAGCGGGCAGGTGGCAGGATACTATGGCTACACCTTC.

CDR3 amino acids: CSVDAGGLASGDTQYF. CDR3 coding DNA: TGCAGCGTTGATGCCGGGGGACTAGCGAGTGGGGATACGCAGTATTTT. The rearrangement joins TRBV29-1 to TRBJ2-3; 10 bases map to TRBD2. The CDR3 contains 16 residues. The germline CDR1 and CDR2 sequences are SQVTM and ANQGSEA. With 3 bases clipped from V and 6 bases from J, the junction kept 12 bases outside the gene matches.

There are many counts of this clonotype. In DNA, the CDR3 is TGTGCCAGCAGTGGTCGGGACAACGAACGAGAGCAGTACTTC. The encoded protein is CASSGRDNEREQYF. This chain links TRBV2 with TRBJ2-7; D may be TRBD1 (6 bases). The germline CDR1 and CDR2 sequences are SNHLY and FYNNEI. With 4 bases removed from V and 7 bases from J, the gap between germline ends came to 17 bases. This CDR3 comprises 14 residues.

This clonotype was counted many times. The J gene is TRBJ2-7, the V gene TRBV7-8; no definite D call. Germline V lookup: CDR1 SGHVS, CDR2 FQNEAQ. The V end was cut by 0 bases, the J end by 2 bases, with 8 bases between. The CDR3 extends over 14 amino acids. CDR3 DNA: TGTGCCAGCAGCTTAGCGGGGAACCCCTACGAGCAGTACTTC. Translating gives CASSLAGNPYEQYF.

This clonotype was counted between two and nine times. The chain employs TRBV15 and TRBJ2-2; D may be TRBD2 (5 bases). CDR3 length: 15 residues. Trimming removed 7 bases from V and 1 base from J, with 13 bases in between. Germline V CDR1 and CDR2: LNHNV, YYDKDF (reference sequence). This CDR3 is CATTNYGVNTGELFF. The CDR3 DNA sequence: TGTGCCACCACTAACTACGGGGTGAACACCGGGGAGCTGTTTTTT.

The genes are TRBV6-2 or TRBV6-3 and TRBJ2-2; 10 nucleotides match TRBD2. Unmatched junction bases numbered 11, after V lost 0 bases and J lost 4 bases. The CDR3 totals 19 residues. In germline, CDR1 is MNHEY, CDR2 SVGEGT. CDR3 sequence (DNA): TGTGCCAGCAGTTACTCTCGGAGCGGGAGGGAGTGGGCCACCGGGGAGCTGTTTTTT. The encoded protein is CASSYSRSGREWATGELFF.

This clonotype was detected ten times or more. The chain carries TRBV20-1 and TRBJ2-3, with 8 bases lining up with TRBD2. J gave up 2 bases and V 2 bases, and 12 bases lay outside the gene matches. CDR1 and CDR2 from the germline V gene are DFQATT and SNEGSKA (reference sequence). The CDR3 is 17 residues long. CDR3 in DNA: TGCAGTGCTAGATCTCAAGGGGCGGGAGGATCCACAGATACGCAGTATTTT. Protein sequence: CSARSQGAGGSTDTQYF.